Listed below are T cell receptor beta chains from one sample, sequenced in a study of glioma-infiltrating T cells. TCRdb re-called the multiplex PCR reads with MiXCR, one entry per CDR3 protein. Counted here are about 110,000 distinct CDR3 sequences, 20% to 25% occurring once; the ten biggest clones make up 35%. The sample comprised glioma tissue, nonneoplastic brain tissue, or PBMCs (not recorded which). Receptors originate from a human donor with low-grade glioma or glioblastoma, undergoing nonglioma brain surgery, or in good health (not recorded which). Each CDR3 is given without its conserved first and last residue.

j_call v_call cdr3_aa
TRBJ1-1 TRBV6-1 ASRSPSVTEAF
TRBJ1-1 TRBV4-3 ASSQDLGVGTEAF
TRBJ2-2 TRBV5-4 ASSSGQGAGTGELF
TRBJ1-5 TRBV7-9 ASSSQGIHQPQH
TRBJ1-5 TRBV6-1 ASSRGGTGNQPQH
TRBJ1-3 TRBV5-1 ASSLDRSGPGNTIY
TRBJ2-5 TRBV20-1 SARPLAGGQETQY
TRBJ1-5 TRBV29-1 SVQQGNQPQH
TRBJ1-5 TRBV28 ASSWGTYNQPQH
TRBJ2-7 TRBV7-2 ASSNGLAGGAEQY
TRBJ1-5 TRBV6-2/TRBV6-3 ASSKQGSRQPQH
TRBJ2-1 TRBV6-9 PSSLTSNEQL
TRBJ1-1 TRBV2 ASTGQVMNTEAF
TRBJ1-2 TRBV28 ASRRLLQGQFDGYT
TRBJ2-7 TRBV10-1 ASSESNLAGVPYEQY
TRBJ1-5 TRBV4-1 ASSLDLGGNQPQH
TRBJ1-1 TRBV18 ASSPRQTATNTEAF
TRBJ1-1 TRBV4-1 ASRPGPTRDTEAF
TRBJ2-5 TRBV29-1 SATTGVETQY
TRBJ2-3 TRBV3-1 ASTAREAVQGGTQY
TRBJ2-1 TRBV28 ASSILRGLLQGANEQF
TRBJ2-2 TRBV6-2/TRBV6-3 ASSPQGLSTGELF
TRBJ2-3 TRBV6-1 ASSRLAGGISTDTQY
TRBJ2-7 TRBV11-3 ASSFRSPGTGVYEQH
TRBJ2-7 TRBV28 ASSSPGGPQYEQY
TRBJ1-1 TRBV11-3 ASSLGGVMNTEAF
TRBJ1-1 TRBV2 ASTPTAEMNTEAF
TRBJ2-1 TRBV2 ASSGQEEGWF
TRBJ2-7 TRBV29-1 SVEVRKRRGYEQY
TRBJ2-1 TRBV10-3 AISELRSSSYNEQF
TRBJ1-1 TRBV5-1 ASSLDGSFEAF
TRBJ2-5 TRBV7-2 ASSFISQETQY
TRBJ1-1 TRBV5-1 ASSLQGTDTEAF
TRBJ1-1 TRBV30 AWSVSENTEAF
TRBJ2-5 TRBV6-4 ASKAPSGSYQETQY
TRBJ2-7 TRBV4-2 ASSQDPTYEQY
TRBJ2-3 TRBV7-2 ASSTSRWSGRAEGTQY
TRBJ1-1 TRBV2 AGSERTVNTGAF
TRBJ2-1 TRBV12-3/TRBV12-4 ASSFGRDQF
TRBJ1-4 TRBV10-2 ASSGTGVVATNEKLF
TRBJ1-1 TRBV19 ASNLDRDMNTEAF
TRBJ2-1 TRBV14 ASSQDPRSSYNEQF
TRBJ2-5 TRBV29-1 SAGTGTQKTQY
TRBJ1-2 TRBV29-1 SAGTGGPNPYGYT
TRBJ2-7 TRBV5-1 ASSSRGIYEQY
TRBJ1-2 TRBV19 ASSIYTGGGYGYN
TRBJ2-1 TRBV27 ATRYGGYNEQF
TRBJ2-7 TRBV20-1 SARVRPSEIGEQY
TRBJ2-5 TRBV12-3/TRBV12-4 ASSPQGYETQY
TRBJ2-1 TRBV29-1 SVVGSGDREQS
TRBJ1-1 TRBV6-1 ASSSEVNTEAF
TRBJ2-7 TRBV6-2/TRBV6-3 ASSWPTTGTGNSEQY
TRBJ2-7 TRBV28 ASSYPLSYEQY